The 27 T cell receptor beta chains below all came from one sample that was sequenced in a study of OX40 agonist ivuxolimab in advanced cancers. Profiled with immunoSEQ multiplex PCR; TCRdb holds only in-frame clones, not every one. The table lists about 73,000 clones, 70% to 90% of them singletons, with over 9.5% in the top ten. This specimen consisted of CD4+ or CD8+ T cells sorted from blood, obtained in a trial of the OX40 agonist ivuxolimab. The receptors come from an adult with an advanced solid tumor such as melanoma, head and neck, liver or kidney cancer.

The chain is built from TRBV7-3 and TRBJ2-5, with 11 bases fitting TRBD2. This CDR3 has 16 residues. Germline CDR1 reads SGHTA; CDR2 reads FQGTGA. With V trimmed by 5 bases and J by 4 bases, 9 bases remained unmatched. The CDR3 region is CASSLRPGLAAETQYF. The CDR3 DNA reads TGTGCCAGCAGCCTTCGACCGGGACTAGCGGCAGAGACCCAGTACTTC.

The CDR3 DNA sequence: TGTGCCTGGTCCCGGGACAATAATTCACCCCTCCACTTT. It yields the protein CAWSRDNNSPLHF. The rearrangement joins TRBV30 to TRBJ1-6; D possibly corresponds to TRBD1 (6 bases). Germline loops: CDR1 GTSNPN, CDR2 SVGIG (reference sequence). The CDR3 contains 13 residues. V was shortened by 5 bases and J by 5 bases, with 10 bases between the two germline ends. Using reference TRBV30 and TRBJ1-6 for the parts outside the CDR3, the full variable domain is SQTIHQWPATLVQPVGSPLSLECTVEGTSNPNLYWYRQAAGRGLQLLFYSVGIGQISSEVPQNLSASRPQDRQFILSSKKLLLSDSGFYLCAWSRDNNSPLHFGNGTRLTVT.

V usage is TRBV7-3 and J usage is TRBJ2-2; the D is unclear. V lost 5 bases and J 7 bases, leaving 17 bases between the germline ends. Germline CDR1 and CDR2: SGHTA and FQGTGA. This CDR3 contains 15 residues. The CDR3 here is CASSDKGYRSGELFF. For the CDR3, the DNA is TGTGCCAGCAGCGACAAGGGCTATCGGAGCGGGGAGCTGTTTTTT.

The chain combines TRBV29-1 with TRBJ1-2; 12 bases fit TRBD1. This CDR3 is 13 amino acids long. Trimming removed 6 bases from V and 8 bases from J; junction bases left unmatched: 7. Germline V CDR1 and CDR2: SQVTM, ANQGSEA. For the CDR3, the DNA is TGCAGCGTCCCGGGACAGGGGGCCGAGGGCTACACCTTC. Translating gives CSVPGQGAEGYTF. The variable domain in full, with the rest retrieved from reference TRBV29-1 and TRBJ1-2, is SAVISQKPSRDICQRGTSLTIQCQVDSQVTMMFWYRQQPGQSLTLIATANQGSEATYESGFVIDKFPISRPNLTFSTLTVSNMSPEDSSIYLCSVPGQGAEGYTFGSGTRLTVV.

The chain has TRBV28 and TRBJ1-1; D not certain. From germline, CDR1 is MDHEN and CDR2 SYDVKM. Deletions cut 5 bases from V and 7 bases from J, with 14 bases between. CDR3 size: 13 residues. The CDR3 nucleotides read TGTGCCAGCAGTCCAAGATTGGGAGGTGAAGCTTTCTTT. Its translation: CASSPRLGGEAFF. The full variable domain, rest sourced from reference TRBV28 and TRBJ1-1, is DVKVTQSSRYLVKRTGEKVFLECVQDMDHENMFWYRQDPGLGLRLIYFSYDVKMKEKGDIPEGYSVSREKKERFSLILESASTNQTSMYLCASSPRLGGEAFFGQGTRLTVV.

The chain is built from TRBV7-9 and TRBJ2-7, with unresolved D. There are 14 residues in the CDR3. The ends were cut back, 5 bases at V and 0 bases at J, with 11 bases in the middle. Germline-derived CDR1 and CDR2 are SEHNR and FQNEAQ (reference sequence). The chain's CDR3 is CASSPPSSSYEQYF. The CDR3, as DNA: TGTGCCAGCAGCCCCCCCAGCTCCTCCTACGAGCAGTACTTC.

V is TRBV29-1 and J is TRBJ1-1; D remains ambiguous. Germline V gives CDR1 SQVTM, CDR2 ANQGSEA. This CDR3 has 13 amino acids. V was cut by 0 bases and J by 0 bases, with 5 bases left in between. Written as DNA, the CDR3 is TGCAGCGTTGAAGACACCATGAACACTGAAGCTTTCTTT. Translated, it gives CSVEDTMNTEAFF. Complete variable domain (other parts from reference TRBV29-1 and TRBJ1-1): SAVISQKPSRDICQRGTSLTIQCQVDSQVTMMFWYRQQPGQSLTLIATANQGSEATYESGFVIDKFPISRPNLTFSTLTVSNMSPEDSSIYLCSVEDTMNTEAFFGQGTRLTVV.

The chain has TRBV7-9 and TRBJ2-7, with no clear D. The germline gives CDR1 SEHNR, CDR2 FQNEAQ (reference sequence). V lost 5 bases and J 0 bases, leaving 8 bases between the germline ends. CDR3 length: 13 residues. The CDR3 nucleotides read TGTGCCAGCAGCGCACGGACCTCCTACGAGCAGTACTTC. It yields the protein CASSARTSYEQYF.

This chain links TRBV13 with TRBJ2-7; tentatively, D is TRBD1 or TRBD2 (5 bases each). Trimming cost V 2 bases and J 4 bases, with 12 bases left between them. The CDR3 sequence is 14 residues long. The germline gives CDR1 PRHDT, CDR2 FYEKMQ (reference sequence). The CDR3 sequence is CASSLWGKPYEQYF. The CDR3 DNA sequence: TGTGCCAGCAGCTTATGGGGGAAGCCTTACGAGCAGTACTTC.

The V and J genes are TRBV29-1 and TRBJ2-3; a weak D match, TRBD1 (6 bases). V lost 3 bases and J lost 3, with 16 bases in between. Per the germline V gene, CDR1 is SQVTM and CDR2 is ANQGSEA. CDR3 length: 15 amino acids. CDR3 in DNA: TGCAGCGTTGATGTATGGGGACACCAAACAGATACGCAGTATTTT. It yields the protein CSVDVWGHQTDTQYF.

This chain uses TRBV4-1 with TRBJ2-5; D is unresolved. With 2 bases removed from V and 0 bases from J, the gap between germline ends came to 13 bases. In germline, CDR1 is MGHRA, CDR2 YSYEKL. The CDR3 sequence is 16 residues long. The CDR3 is CASSQLLQTDQETQYF. DNA for the CDR3: TGCGCCAGCAGCCAATTGTTACAGACCGACCAAGAGACCCAGTACTTC.

J is TRBJ2-3 and V is TRBV7-8; 11 nucleotides align to TRBD2. This CDR3 is 15 amino acids long. J lost 6 bases, V lost 1 base, and 3 bases had no gene match. CDR1 is SGHVS, CDR2 FQNEAQ, per germline. The CDR3 DNA follows: TGTGCCAGCAGCTTAGAGGCTAGCGGGGGGGATACGCAGTATTTT. This sequence encodes CASSLEASGGDTQYF.

V usage is TRBV7-9 and J usage is TRBJ2-7; D may be TRBD1 or TRBD2 (5 bases each). CDR1 and CDR2 (germline): SEHNR, FQNEAQ (reference sequence). This CDR3 spans 13 amino acids. V shed 1 base and J shed 6 bases, with 10 bases lying between them. The CDR3 reads CASSLVSGREQYF. The CDR3 DNA follows: TGTGCCAGCAGCTTAGTATCGGGGCGCGAGCAGTACTTC. The variable domain in full, with the rest retrieved from reference TRBV7-9 and TRBJ2-7, is DTGVSQNPRHKITKRGQNVTFRCDPISEHNRLYWYRQTLGQGPEFLTYFQNEAQLEKSRLLSDRFSAERPKGSFSTLEIQRTEQGDSAMYLCASSLVSGREQYFGPGTRLTVT.

The CDR3 region is CASSLSGLYSNQPQHF. In DNA form, the CDR3 reads TGTGCCAGCAGTTTATCGGGGCTGTATAGCAATCAGCCCCAGCATTTT. J is TRBJ1-5 and V is TRBV27; TRBD1 might be the D (5 bases). CDR1 is MNHEY, CDR2 SMNVEV, per germline (reference sequence). This CDR3 has 16 amino acids. V lost 0 bases, J lost 0 bases, and 9 bases lay in between.

The chain is built from TRBV21-1 and TRBJ1-5; the listed D gene, TRBD1, was not tested against the DNA. TRBV21-1 is deemed a pseudogene. The CDR3 spans 16 residues. The DNA of the CDR3 is TGTGCCAGCAGCAAAGAAGAACAGGGGGTTCCTCAGCCCCAGCATTTT. It encodes CASSKEEQGVPQPQHF.

The chain recombines TRBV7-8 with TRBJ2-7, with TRBD2 matching 7 bases. CDR1 is SGHVS and CDR2 is FQNEAQ in the germline V gene. Trimming cost V 2 bases and J 7 bases; bases outside gene matches: 23. The CDR3 consists of 19 residues. The CDR3 sequence is CASSLKKGVPSGFLIEQYF. In DNA form, the CDR3 reads TGTGCCAGCAGCTTAAAGAAGGGTGTGCCTAGCGGTTTCCTGATTGAGCAGTACTTC.

This chain connects TRBV5-1 to TRBJ2-1; a weak D match, TRBD1 (5 bases). The CDR3 is made up of 11 amino acids. V shed 0 bases and J shed 10 bases, with 5 bases lying between them. Germline V lookup: CDR1 SGHRS, CDR2 YFSETQ. CDR3 bases: TGCGCCAGCAGCTTGGACAGGGAGCAGTTCTTC. The encoded protein is CASSLDREQFF.

This clone has just one count. The genes are TRBV16 and TRBJ2-1; 15 nucleotides match TRBD2. CDR1 KGHSY and CDR2 FQNENV come from the germline V gene. The V gene end was trimmed by 4 bases and the J gene end by 2 bases; junction bases not matched to a gene: 9. The CDR3 contains 19 residues. The CDR3 nucleotides read TGTGCCAGCAGCCCGAAAGGACTAGCGGGGGGGCCGGCCTACAATGAGCAGTTCTTC. Amino acid sequence: CASSPKGLAGGPAYNEQFF. Full variable domain (remainder filled in from reference TRBV16 and TRBJ2-1): GEEVAQTPKHLVRGEGQKAKLYCAPIKGHSYVFWYQQVLKNEFKFLISFQNENVFDETGMPKERFSAKCLPNSPCSLEIQATKLEDSAVYFCASSPKGLAGGPAYNEQFFGPGTRLTVL.

The V and J genes are TRBV10-1 and TRBJ2-3; 9 bases agree with TRBD2. Germline CDR1 reads WNHNN; CDR2 reads SYGVQD (reference sequence). This CDR3 has 14 amino acids. This CDR3 reads CLLSGGRATDTQYF. CDR3 DNA sequence: TGCCTCCTTAGCGGCGGGAGGGCGACAGATACGCAGTATTTT.

The chain carries TRBV6-6 and TRBJ2-7; D is undetermined. Germline V gene sequence: CDR1 MNHNY, CDR2 SVGAGI (reference sequence). This CDR3 has 14 amino acids. V lost 7 bases and J 2 bases, leaving 15 bases between the germline ends. CDR3: CASTNGRQTYEQYF. In DNA, the CDR3 is TGTGCCAGCACCAACGGGCGGCAGACCTACGAGCAGTACTTC.

This chain links TRBV5-6 with TRBJ1-3, with D unresolved. The CDR3 sequence is 14 residues long. The V gene lost 2 bases and the J gene lost 0 bases, with 6 bases spanning the gap. Germline lookup yields CDR1 SGHDT and CDR2 YYEEEE. The CDR3 reads CASSFASSGNTIYF. The CDR3 DNA sequence: TGTGCCAGCAGCTTTGCTTCCTCTGGAAACACCATATATTTT.

This clone was seen just once. The J gene is TRBJ1-5, the V gene TRBV9; the D gene is possibly TRBD1 (5 bases). The CDR3 spans 16 residues. The V end lost 4 bases, the J end lost 0 bases, and 14 bases lay between the germline ends. The germline gives CDR1 SGDLS, CDR2 YYNGEE. The chain's CDR3 is CASSPTGRYSNQPQHF. CDR3 nucleotides: TGTGCCAGCAGCCCCACAGGTCGGTATAGCAATCAGCCCCAGCATTTT.

This chain uses TRBV10-3 with TRBJ1-4; 8 positions agree with TRBD1. The ends lost 10 bases at V and 3 bases at J; junction bases unmatched: 1. CDR3 length: 12 amino acids. The germline gives CDR1 ENHRY, CDR2 SYGVKD. The CDR3 spells CATGQANEKLFF. CDR3 in DNA: TGTGCCACGGGACAGGCTAATGAAAAACTGTTTTTT.

The CDR3 spells CASRPPRGSEKNTGELFF. In DNA, the CDR3 is TGTGCCAGTAGGCCCCCGAGGGGTAGCGAGAAGAACACCGGGGAGCTGTTTTTT. The V gene is TRBV19, the J gene TRBJ2-2, with D perhaps matching TRBD1 or TRBD2 (5 bases each). V gave up 6 bases and J gave up 1 base, with 21 bases separating them. This CDR3 comprises 18 residues. The V gene's germline CDR1 is LNHDA and CDR2 SQIVND (reference sequence).

In this sample, this clone turned up once. The genes are TRBV29-1 and TRBJ1-2; unclear D gene. This CDR3 region has 12 residues. Germline V gene lookup returns CDR1 SQVTM and CDR2 ANQGSEA. Deletions cut 7 bases from V and 4 bases from J, with 13 bases between. The CDR3 sequence: CSAYTGGYGYTF. Written as DNA, the CDR3 is TGCAGCGCCTACACGGGCGGCTATGGCTACACCTTC.

The J gene is TRBJ2-1, the V gene TRBV2; 8 nucleotides match TRBD2. Trimming took 4 bases from V and 10 from J; bases not matched to a gene: 3. Germline loops: CDR1 SNHLY, CDR2 FYNNEI. CDR3 size: 12 residues. The CDR3 reads CASSGSGNEQFF. The CDR3 nucleotides read TGTGCCAGCAGTGGTAGCGGGAACGAGCAGTTCTTC.

V usage is TRBV19 and J usage is TRBJ2-5; 7 bases match TRBD2. The CDR3 consists of 16 residues. CDR1 and CDR2 from the germline V gene are LNHDA and SQIVND (reference sequence). V shed 7 bases and J 1 base; nucleotides not matched to a gene: 12. The DNA for the CDR3 is TGTGCCAGTAAGGGTGGTTCCGGGGGGATCCAAGAGACCCAGTACTTC. Its protein is CASKGGSGGIQETQYF.